One and the same sample provided the 13 T cell receptor beta chains below, sequenced in a study of cytomegalovirus exposure and HLA in healthy donors. PCR employed 60 Vbeta and 13 Jbeta primers. Libraries were prepared by immunoSEQ multiplex PCR; TCRdb keeps only in-frame clonotypes and omits some of them. There are some 200,000 clones in the sample; 82% occur only once, and under 7.5% lies in the top ten. Specimen: PBMCs. The receptors stem from a woman between 45 and 65 years old in good health and CMV-seropositive.

This chain connects TRBV30 to TRBJ1-5, with D perhaps matching TRBD1 (5 bases). The CDR3 totals 14 residues. V lost 2 bases and J 2 bases, leaving 10 bases between the germline ends. Germline CDR1 GTSNPN, CDR2 SVGIG (reference sequence). The CDR3 loop is CAWSRGSGNQPQHF. CDR3 coding DNA: TGTGCCTGGAGTAGGGGTAGTGGCAATCAGCCCCAGCATTTT.

This clone has more than one count but fewer than ten. The genes are TRBV5-1 and TRBJ2-3; 11 positions match TRBD1. CDR3 length equals 15 residues. Trimming removed 4 bases from V and 3 bases from J; junction bases left unmatched: 4. Per the germline V gene, CDR1 is SGHRS and CDR2 is YFSETQ. The chain's CDR3 is CASSPDRGLTDTQYF. As DNA, the CDR3 is TGCGCCAGCAGCCCGGACAGGGGGCTAACAGATACGCAGTATTTT. Using reference TRBV5-1 and TRBJ2-3 for the parts outside the CDR3, the full variable domain is KAGVTQTPRYLIKTRGQQVTLSCSPISGHRSVSWYQQTPGQGLQFLFEYFSETQRNKGNFPGRFSGRQFSNSRSEMNVSTLELGDSALYLCASSPDRGLTDTQYFGPGTRLTVL.

The V gene is TRBV28, the J gene TRBJ1-1; 8 nucleotides agree with TRBD1. From germline, CDR1 is MDHEN and CDR2 SYDVKM. V lost 0 bases and J lost 0; bases outside the gene matches: 3. The CDR3 sequence is 16 residues long. The CDR3 loop reads CASSLWDRAMNTEAFF. The CDR3, as DNA: TGTGCCAGCAGTTTATGGGACAGGGCCATGAACACTGAAGCTTTCTTT.

Only one count was recorded for this clone. V gene TRBV2 combines with J gene TRBJ1-1; 11 nucleotides agree with TRBD1. CDR1 is SNHLY, CDR2 FYNNEI, per germline. The V gene end was trimmed by 6 bases and the J gene end by 11 bases; junction bases not matched to a gene: 5. The CDR3 is 12 amino acids. The CDR3 here is CASSGDRGWAFF. In DNA, the CDR3 is TGTGCCAGCAGCGGGGACAGGGGGTGGGCTTTCTTT.

This clone was recorded a few times. The chain carries TRBV5-4 and TRBJ1-2; 10 bases align to TRBD1. Trimming removed 0 bases from V and 4 bases from J; junction bases left unmatched: 3. The germline V gene encodes CDR1 SGHNT and CDR2 YYREEE (reference sequence). The CDR3 spans 15 residues. The CDR3 is CASSLVGTGVYGYTF. The CDR3 DNA reads TGTGCCAGCAGCTTGGTTGGGACAGGGGTCTATGGCTACACCTTC.

CDR3 in amino acids: CASSPTGTVYNEQFF. CDR3 nucleotide sequence: TGTGCCAGCAGCCCCACAGGGACAGTCTACAATGAGCAGTTCTTC. V gene TRBV9 combines with J gene TRBJ2-1; 7 bases are a match to TRBD1. This CDR3 has 15 amino acids. Germline-derived CDR1 and CDR2 are SGDLS and YYNGEE. The V segment lost 4 bases and the J segment 3 bases; nucleotides outside the gene matches: 7.

The chain employs TRBV11-1 and TRBJ2-5; no firm D call. The J call may be faulty, since TRBJ2-7 better matches the DNA end. Germline V gene sequence: CDR1 SGHAT, CDR2 FQDESV (reference sequence). This CDR3 comprises 13 residues. This CDR3 is CATRGGSSYEQYF. CDR3 DNA sequence: TGTGCCACTCGAGGCGGAAGCTCCTACGAGCAGTACTTC.

The V gene is TRBV10-3, the J gene TRBJ2-3; D remains ambiguous. Between the trimmed V and J ends, which lost 3 bases and 8 bases, there was a span of 6 bases. Germline CDR1 and CDR2: ENHRY and SYGVKD. The length of the CDR3 is 11 residues. CDR3: CAISDKSTQYF. CDR3 sequence (DNA): TGTGCCATCAGTGACAAGAGTACGCAGTATTTT.

The chain carries TRBV5-1 and TRBJ2-7, with 9 bases fitting TRBD1. The CDR3 loop spans 14 amino acids. CDR1 is SGHRS, CDR2 YFSETQ, per germline. The V segment lost 3 bases and the J segment 4 bases; nucleotides outside the gene matches: 5. CDR3 sequence reads: CASSSGQGGYEQYF. The CDR3, as DNA: TGCGCCAGCAGCTCGGGACAGGGCGGATACGAGCAGTACTTC.

The CDR3 region is CASSLGQSREQYF. As DNA, the CDR3 is TGTGCCAGCAGCTTGGGCCAGTCCCGCGAGCAGTACTTC. This chain uses TRBV7-2 with TRBJ2-5, with no clear D. Near its end, the DNA agrees better with TRBJ2-7, so the J call may be wrong. From germline, CDR1 is SGHTA and CDR2 FQGNSA. CDR3 length equals 13 residues.

This sequence joins TRBV30 and TRBJ1-1, with D perhaps matching TRBD1 (6 bases). The CDR3 has 13 amino acids. Germline CDR1 reads GTSNPN; CDR2 reads SVGIG (reference sequence). V shed 5 bases and J shed 4 bases, with 14 bases lying between them. CDR3 nucleotide sequence: TGTGCCTGGCAGTTTCAGGGGTCCACTGAAGCTTTCTTT. This encodes CAWQFQGSTEAFF.

The chain links TRBV6-6 to TRBJ1-1; D call uncertain. Germline loops: CDR1 MNHNY, CDR2 SVGAGI (reference sequence). The germline V and J ends were trimmed by 8 bases and 1 base, with 5 bases remaining between them. The CDR3 totals 11 residues. CDR3 amino acids: CASRENTEAFF. In DNA form, the CDR3 reads TGTGCCAGCCGAGAGAACACTGAAGCTTTCTTT.

The rearrangement joins TRBV28 to TRBJ2-1; possibly TRBD2 for D (6 bases). Trimming removed 5 bases at V and 11 bases at J, with 16 bases between. The CDR3 is 13 residues long. Germline CDR1 and CDR2: MDHEN and SYDVKM. The CDR3 loop reads CASSLGSPSKQFF. The CDR3, as DNA: TGTGCCAGCAGTCTCGGGAGCCCTTCTAAGCAGTTCTTC.